This T cell receptor beta chain originates from a study of blood T cell repertoires in COVID-19. On the study more broadly: From the United States, Italy and Spain came samples of acute and convalescent COVID-19. T cells, B-cell-depleted T cells, or PBMCs supplied cDNA or gDNA.

Study processing details: Researchers report that nucleated cell counts were estimated from reference gene primer amplification. Profiled with immunoSEQ multiplex PCR; TCRdb holds only in-frame clones, not every one. V and J calls and clone size are copied from that table; D and trimming were computed from the DNA. The sample includes about 90,000 clones, roughly 90% seen only once; the top ten take about 2.5%. Seattle patients were enrolled while actively infected and followed longitudinally. This clone was seen only once. This CDR3 comprises 12 residues. Germline CDR1 SGHNT, CDR2 YENEEA. Trimming left V 8 bases short and J 2 bases short, with 7 bases between.

Sequencing was performed on peripheral blood. This TCR was recovered from a man aged 45 to 65 with COVID-19, enrolled during active disease. The rearrangement joins TRBV11-3 to TRBJ1-5, with D possibly being TRBD1 (5 bases). Written as DNA, the CDR3 is TGTGCCAGCGTACAGGGCAATCAGCCCCAGCATTTT. It translates to CASVQGNQPQHF.